These 27 T cell receptor beta chains were sequenced from one sample in a study of long-term antiretroviral therapy in people with HIV (dated by TCRdb to the early 2020s). The immunoSEQ hsTCRB v3.0 assay was used at survey level resolution to sequence the TRB variable region. The source is immuneACCESS, and TCRdb retained only in-frame sequences with V and J called. Part of the clones is not carried over; for the studies checked, unresolved V genes explain less than half of this, and the remainder is unexplained. This sample is represented by about 22,000 clones; around 83% of them were singletons. The ten largest make up under 20% of the sample. Source: unsorted PBMCs, taken 0.1 years before starting antiretroviral therapy. The receptors here all came from a young man with HIV.

The rearrangement uses TRBV9 and TRBJ1-1; D is unclear. V was cut by 4 bases and J by 1 base, with 11 bases left in between. The germline gives CDR1 SGDLS, CDR2 YYNGEE. CDR3 length: 14 residues. The CDR3, as DNA: TGTGCCAGCAGCCTAATCTCAGGGAACACTGAAGCTTTCTTT. It translates to CASSLISGNTEAFF.

This clone was recorded only once. This sequence joins TRBV10-1 and TRBJ2-2, with 7 bases matching TRBD1. This CDR3 has 18 residues. Germline V CDR1 and CDR2: WNHNN, SYGVQD (reference sequence). Germline trimming cut 4 bases from V and 0 bases from J; bases unmatched to any gene: 11. In DNA, the CDR3 is TGCGCCAGCAGTGGACGTTCTGTCCAGGGGGCGAACACCGGGGAGCTGTTTTTT. Translation: CASSGRSVQGANTGELFF.

The rearrangement joins TRBV4-3 to TRBJ2-7, with TRBD2 matching 9 bases. V lost 0 bases and J lost 6; bases outside the gene matches: 12. This CDR3 spans 17 amino acids. CDR1 and CDR2 from the germline V gene are LGHNA and YSLEER. The CDR3 DNA is TGCGCCAGCAGCCAAGAGCTGACCGGGACTAGCTTCCCCGAGCAGTACTTC. Translating gives CASSQELTGTSFPEQYF.

This chain connects TRBV5-8 to TRBJ2-1; D is perhaps TRBD1 (5 bases). Germline V gives CDR1 SGHTS, CDR2 YDEGEE. Trimming pared 3 bases from V and 4 bases from J, leaving 8 bases between. This CDR3 spans 13 amino acids. In nucleotides, the CDR3 is TGTGCCAGCAGCTCAGACAGTTACAATGAGCAGTTCTTC. It yields the protein CASSSDSYNEQFF.

This clone has a handful of counts. This chain joins TRBV28 and TRBJ1-4; D is ambiguous. The CDR3 covers 14 residues. The germline V and J ends were trimmed by 5 bases and 5 bases, with 12 bases remaining between them. The germline CDR1 and CDR2 sequences are MDHEN and SYDVKM. The CDR3 loop reads CASSGPSSNEKLFF. In DNA form, the CDR3 reads TGTGCCAGCAGTGGTCCTTCCTCGAATGAAAAACTGTTTTTT.

The rearrangement uses TRBV20-1 and TRBJ2-7; 8 bases match TRBD2. Trimming at V came to 6 bases and at J to 7 bases, leaving 5 bases not matched to a gene. CDR1 DFQATT and CDR2 SNEGSKA come from the germline V gene (reference sequence). The CDR3 contains 11 residues. The CDR3 spells CSAREAREQYF. CDR3 bases: TGCAGTGCGCGGGAGGCTCGGGAGCAGTACTTC.

V usage is TRBV30 and J usage is TRBJ2-1, with D unresolved. The germline V gene has CDR1 GTSNPN and CDR2 SVGIG (reference sequence). The CDR3 contains 15 residues. Trimming shortened V by 1 base and J by 0 bases, and 10 bases separated the two germline ends. CDR3 coding DNA: TGTGCCTGGAGTGCGACGTTGAGCTCCTACAATGAGCAGTTCTTC. Encoded protein: CAWSATLSSYNEQFF. The complete variable domain, with remaining parts taken from reference TRBV30 and TRBJ2-1, reads SQTIHQWPATLVQPVGSPLSLECTVEGTSNPNLYWYRQAAGRGLQLLFYSVGIGQISSEVPQNLSASRPQDRQFILSSKKLLLSDSGFYLCAWSATLSSYNEQFFGPGTRLTVL.

The chain joins TRBV9 to TRBJ1-4, with D unresolved. This CDR3 contains 14 residues. Germline values: CDR1 SGDLS, CDR2 YYNGEE. V lost 0 bases and J 7 bases, leaving 10 bases between the germline ends. The CDR3 DNA sequence: TGTGCCAGCAGCGTAGGGAAGGGTGGTGAAAAACTGTTTTTT. This sequence encodes CASSVGKGGEKLFF.

The chain is built from TRBV9 and TRBJ2-5, with 7 bases lining up with TRBD1. Losses at the gene ends were 3 bases for V and 2 bases for J; bases not matched to a gene: 7. Per germline, CDR1 SGDLS and CDR2 YYNGEE. The CDR3 has 15 amino acids. The DNA for the CDR3 is TGTGCCAGCAGCGGACAGGGCACTCTACAAGAGACCCAGTACTTC. Translating gives CASSGQGTLQETQYF.

The gene calls are TRBV2 and TRBJ2-2; 12 nucleotides match TRBD2. CDR3 length: 19 amino acids. V was clipped by 8 bases and J by 6 bases; unmatched bases: 19. Germline CDR1 is SNHLY and CDR2 is FYNNEI. This CDR3 reads CASYRGGGTSGPRAGELFF. Written as DNA, the CDR3 is TGTGCCAGCTACAGGGGGGGAGGGACTAGCGGGCCCCGGGCCGGGGAGCTGTTTTTT.

The chain uses TRBV5-6 and TRBJ1-1, with D perhaps matching TRBD1 (5 bases). The CDR3 has 13 residues. Germline assignment: CDR1 SGHDT and CDR2 YYEEEE. Trimming removed 2 bases from V and 6 bases from J, with 11 bases in between. The chain's CDR3 is CASSLGRDPEAFF. CDR3 nucleotide sequence: TGTGCCAGCAGCTTAGGAAGGGACCCTGAAGCTTTCTTT.

The chain has TRBV25-1 and TRBJ2-7; D unresolved. The CDR3 is 14 amino acids. The germline gives CDR1 MGHDK, CDR2 SYGVNS. Trimming stripped 3 bases from V and 3 bases from J, with 12 bases between. The CDR3, as DNA: TGTGCCAGCAGTGACTCTGGCTTCAGCTACGAGCAGTACTTC. Protein: CASSDSGFSYEQYF.

The chain employs TRBV5-4 and TRBJ2-3; TRBD2 matches 9 bases. CDR3 length equals 16 residues. Germline V gives CDR1 SGHNT, CDR2 YYREEE (reference sequence). V lost 1 base and J lost 4; bases outside the gene matches: 7. The CDR3 here is CASSLMAGGPADTQYF. In DNA form, the CDR3 reads TGTGCCAGCAGCTTGATGGCGGGAGGGCCCGCAGATACGCAGTATTTT.

The J gene is TRBJ2-1, the V gene TRBV20-1, with D possibly being TRBD2 (6 bases). Germline V CDR1 and CDR2: DFQATT, SNEGSKA (reference sequence). V was shortened by 5 bases and J by 9 bases, with 11 bases between the two germline ends. This CDR3 contains 11 residues. The CDR3 nucleotides read TGCAGTGCTCCCCTAGCGAGTGAGCAGTTCTTC. This sequence encodes CSAPLASEQFF.

CDR3 in DNA: TGCGCCAGCAGCTTGGCCCGAGGGAGTGAGCAGTACTTC. It is translated as CASSLARGSEQYF. The V call is TRBV5-1, the J call TRBJ2-7; D is perhaps TRBD2 (5 bases). This CDR3 region has 13 residues. The germline V gene has CDR1 SGHRS and CDR2 YFSETQ. The V end lost 0 bases, the J end lost 7 bases, and 11 bases lay between the germline ends.

In this sample, this clone turned up a few times. The rearrangement uses TRBV2 and TRBJ1-1, with a possible D match to TRBD1 (6 bases). CDR3 length: 13 amino acids. Germline CDR1 reads SNHLY; CDR2 reads FYNNEI. The germline V and J ends were trimmed by 3 bases and 4 bases, with 9 bases remaining between them. CDR3 nucleotide sequence: TGTGCCAGCAGTGATCAGGGGCTCACTGAAGCTTTCTTT. This translates into CASSDQGLTEAFF. Supplemented by reference TRBV2 and TRBJ1-1, the full variable domain reads EPEVTQTPSHQVTQMGQEVILRCVPISNHLYFYWYRQILGQKVEFLVSFYNNEISEKSEIFDDQFSVERPDGSNFTLKIRSTKLEDSAMYFCASSDQGLTEAFFGQGTRLTVV.

V usage is TRBV15 and J usage is TRBJ1-5, with 7 bases fitting TRBD1. The V and J ends lost 4 bases and 0 bases, in that order; junction bases with no gene match: 0. This CDR3 is built from 14 residues. CDR1 and CDR2 (germline): LNHNV, YYDKDF (reference sequence). In nucleotides, the CDR3 is TGTGCCACCAGCAACAGGGGTAGCAATCAGCCCCAGCATTTT. Translation gives CATSNRGSNQPQHF. The full variable domain, in which reference TRBV15 and TRBJ1-5 provide the parts outside the CDR3, is DAMVIQNPRYQVTQFGKPVTLSCSQTLNHNVMYWYQQKSSQAPKLLFHYYDKDFNNEADTPDNFQSRRPNTSFCFLDIRSPGLGDTAMYLCATSNRGSNQPQHFGDGTRLSIL.

The chain recombines TRBV30 with TRBJ2-7; no clear D gene. This CDR3 is 11 amino acids long. With 0 bases removed from V and 10 bases from J, the gap between germline ends came to 10 bases. Germline V lookup: CDR1 GTSNPN, CDR2 SVGIG (reference sequence). The CDR3 nucleotides are TGTGCCTGGAGTGTACTCGGCGCACAGTACTTC. Translating gives CAWSVLGAQYF.

The chain carries TRBV7-8 and TRBJ2-7; D gene uncertain. CDR1 is SGHVS, CDR2 FQNEAQ, per germline. The V end lost 5 bases, the J end lost 2 bases, and 10 bases lay between the germline ends. CDR3 length: 13 residues. This CDR3 reads CASSRGPTYEQYF. CDR3 in DNA: TGTGCCAGCAGCCGCGGACCAACCTACGAGCAGTACTTC.

This chain connects TRBV2 to TRBJ1-5; D unclear. CDR3 length: 13 amino acids. CDR1 is SNHLY and CDR2 is FYNNEI in the germline V gene. The V end was cut by 3 bases, the J end by 9 bases, with 12 bases between. The CDR3 DNA reads as TGTGCCAGCAGTGAGGCGTGGCTGCGGCCCCAGCATTTT. Amino acid sequence: CASSEAWLRPQHF.

The chain carries TRBV5-6 and TRBJ1-2; D not resolved. Germline V gene sequence: CDR1 SGHDT, CDR2 YYEEEE. V was trimmed by 1 base and J by 0 bases, leaving 4 bases between them. This CDR3 comprises 13 residues. CDR3 sequence reads: CASSLHANYGYTF. CDR3 nucleotide sequence: TGTGCCAGCAGCTTGCACGCTAACTATGGCTACACCTTC. Full variable domain (outside the CDR3, taken from reference TRBV5-6 and TRBJ1-2): DAGVTQSPTHLIKTRGQQVTLRCSPKSGHDTVSWYQQALGQGPQFIFQYYEEEERQRGNFPDRFSGHQFPNYSSELNVNALLLGDSALYLCASSLHANYGYTFGSGTRLTVV.

The chain uses TRBV4-2 and TRBJ1-6, with TRBD1 matching over 8 bases. Germline V gene lookup returns CDR1 LGHNA and CDR2 YNFKEQ. The CDR3 totals 17 residues. Trimming removed 0 bases from V and 9 bases from J; junction bases left unmatched: 10. DNA for the CDR3: TGTGCCAGCAGCCAAGAATGGGTTAACAGGGGGGGTTCACCCCTCCACTTT. Its protein product is CASSQEWVNRGGSPLHF.

The chain joins TRBV4-2 to TRBJ2-5; 9 bases are shared with TRBD1. This CDR3 has 15 residues. The trim removed 1 base at V and 4 bases at J, leaving 4 bases unmatched. The germline gives CDR1 LGHNA, CDR2 YNFKEQ. As DNA, the CDR3 is TGTGCCAGCAGCCAAGGACAGGGGGGTTCAGAGACCCAGTACTTC. Amino acid sequence: CASSQGQGGSETQYF.

This chain uses TRBV21-1 with TRBJ1-6. TRBV21-1 counts as a pseudogene. CDR3 length: 15 amino acids. In DNA form, the CDR3 reads TGTGCCAGCAGCAAAGTGAGGGATAATAATTCACCCCTCCACTTT. Encoded protein: CASSKVRDNNSPLHF.

The sample holds one count of this clone. The chain is built from TRBV6-1 and TRBJ1-1, with D unresolved. V gave up 3 bases and J gave up 3 bases, with 14 bases separating them. CDR1 and CDR2 (germline): MNHNS, SASEGT. CDR3 length: 15 amino acids. In DNA form, the CDR3 reads TGTGCCAGCAGTGAGGAGGATAGGCGGGACACTGAAGCTTTCTTT. Translating gives CASSEEDRRDTEAFF.

The V call is TRBV28, the J call TRBJ1-4; D ambiguous. With 5 bases removed from V and 0 bases from J, the gap between germline ends came to 16 bases. CDR1 and CDR2 from the germline V gene are MDHEN and SYDVKM. The CDR3 totals 17 residues. The CDR3 region has the DNA TGTGCCAGCAGTACTCGATGGGCCGTAACAACTAATGAAAAACTGTTTTTT. Protein product: CASSTRWAVTTNEKLFF.

J is TRBJ1-1 and V is TRBV6-5; 10 nucleotides line up with TRBD1. From germline, CDR1 is MNHEY and CDR2 SVGAGI. Trimming cost V 4 bases and J 0 bases; bases outside gene matches: 5. The CDR3 sequence is 16 residues long. The CDR3 nucleotides are TGTGCCAGCAGTTCCCGGACAGGGGGAATGAACACTGAAGCTTTCTTT. Translated: CASSSRTGGMNTEAFF.